These T cell receptor beta chains were read from a single sample in a study of PD-L1 blockade in urothelial cancer. Clones were sequenced by immunoSEQ multiplex PCR, and TCRdb holds only the in-frame ones, with some missing. The repertoire holds some 66,000 clones, with approximately 86% as singletons. The material sequenced was PBMCs, taken around atezolizumab (anti-PD-L1) treatment. Receptors originate from a man in his sixties with urothelial cancer. Each CDR3 is given with its conserved first and last residue. D genes are given only for firm matches. Size tells how often a clone was seen (once, few, many) or the class of an expanded clone, and some rows leave it out.

clone size	J gene	V gene	D gene	CDR3 DNA	CDR3 protein
once	TRBJ2-7	TRBV6-5	TRBD1	TGTGCCAGCAGTAGGACAGGTTCCTACGAGCAGTACTTC	CASSRTGSYEQYF
.	TRBJ2-3	TRBV6-4	.	TGTGCCAGCAGTGACTTCGGGGGGCAAGGCTCGCAGTATTTT	CASSDFGGQGSQYF
.	TRBJ2-6	TRBV7-3	.	TGTGCCAGCAGCCCCCCGGAGGGGGCCAACGTCCTGACTTTC	CASSPPEGANVLTF
.	TRBJ2-4	TRBV4-2	.	TGTGCCAGCAGCCAAGATCGCTGGGGGCTGGCCAAAAACATTCAGTACTTC	CASSQDRWGLAKNIQYF
.	TRBJ2-7	TRBV5-1	TRBD1	TGCGCCAGCAGTCTCAGGGACAGGGCGTACGAGCAGTACTTC	CASSLRDRAYEQYF
.	TRBJ2-1	TRBV5-8	.	TGTGCCAGCAGATCTTCAGGGGGACTCCTTTACAATGAGCAGTTCTTC	CASRSSGGLLYNEQFF
.	TRBJ1-5	TRBV2	.	TGTGCCAGCAGGAGACAGAATAGCAATCAGCCCCAGCATTTT	CASRRQNSNQPQHF
.	TRBJ1-2	TRBV6-5	.	TGTGCCAGCAAGCAGGGAGGCACCCTCTATGGCTACACCTTC	CASKQGGTLYGYTF
once	TRBJ1-4	TRBV4-3	.	TGCGCCAGCAGCCAAGAGATGGGGGGAGGGGGTACAGAAAAACTGTTTTTT	CASSQEMGGGGTEKLFF
.	TRBJ2-4	TRBV6-6	.	TGTGCCAGCAGTTTCGCGGGGCTAGCCAAAAACATTCAGTACTTC	CASSFAGLAKNIQYF
.	TRBJ2-7	TRBV11-2	TRBD1	TGTGCCAGCAGCTGGAGACAGGGGGCTTCCTACGAGCAGTACTTC	CASSWRQGASYEQYF
.	TRBJ1-1	TRBV5-1	.	TGCGCCAGCAGCTTGGACGGAGGGAACACTGAAGCTTTCTTT	CASSLDGGNTEAFF
once	TRBJ1-1	TRBV10-3	.	TGTGCCATCAGTGACCTAGTTAGTCTCACTGAAGCTTTCTTT	CAISDLVSLTEAFF
.	TRBJ2-7	TRBV11-3	.	TGTGCCAGCAGCCACAGGTCCAGGTTTCCCTACGAGCAGTACTTC	CASSHRSRFPYEQYF
.	TRBJ1-2	TRBV7-9	TRBD1	TGTGCCAGCAGCTTAGCGGGGACAGGGGGCGCAGATGGCTACACCTTC	CASSLAGTGGADGYTF
.	TRBJ2-7	TRBV19	.	TGTGCCAGTAGTATGGGCGCCTACGAGCAGTACTTC	CASSMGAYEQYF
.	TRBJ1-4	TRBV5-5	.	TGTGCCAGCAGCTTGTTAGGACAGATTGGGGAAAAACTGTTTTTT	CASSLLGQIGEKLFF
.	TRBJ1-1	TRBV19	.	TGTGCCAGTAGTTACGGACAAAACACTGAAGCTTTCTTT	CASSYGQNTEAFF